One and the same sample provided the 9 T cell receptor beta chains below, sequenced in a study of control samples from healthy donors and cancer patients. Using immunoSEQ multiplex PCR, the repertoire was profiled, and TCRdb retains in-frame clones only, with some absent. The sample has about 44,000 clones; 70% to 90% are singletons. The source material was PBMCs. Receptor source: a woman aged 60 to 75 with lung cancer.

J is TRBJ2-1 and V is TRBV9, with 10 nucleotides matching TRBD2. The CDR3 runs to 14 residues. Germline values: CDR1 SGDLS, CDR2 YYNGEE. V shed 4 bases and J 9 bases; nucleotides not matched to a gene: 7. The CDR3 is CASSLAGGFSEQFF. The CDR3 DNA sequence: TGTGCCAGCAGCTTAGCGGGAGGCTTTTCTGAGCAGTTCTTC.

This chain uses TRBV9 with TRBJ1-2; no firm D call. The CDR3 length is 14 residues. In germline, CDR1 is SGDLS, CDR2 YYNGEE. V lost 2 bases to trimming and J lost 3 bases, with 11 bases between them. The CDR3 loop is CASSVEGNDYGYTF. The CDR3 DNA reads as TGTGCCAGCAGCGTCGAAGGAAACGACTATGGCTACACCTTC.

CDR3: CASSLAGKAEKLFF. The CDR3 nucleotides read TGTGCCAGCAGTTTGGCAGGGAAGGCTGAAAAACTGTTTTTT. V usage is TRBV28 and J usage is TRBJ1-4; tentative D call: TRBD1 (5 bases). CDR1 is MDHEN, CDR2 SYDVKM, per germline. This CDR3 is 14 amino acids long. With 3 bases removed from V and 7 bases from J, the gap between germline ends came to 12 bases.

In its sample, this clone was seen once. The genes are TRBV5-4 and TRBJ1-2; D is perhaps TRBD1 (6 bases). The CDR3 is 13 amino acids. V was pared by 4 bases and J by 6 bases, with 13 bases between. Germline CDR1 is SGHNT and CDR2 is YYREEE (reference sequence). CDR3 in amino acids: CASSETGRDGYTF. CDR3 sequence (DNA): TGTGCCAGCAGCGAAACAGGGAGGGATGGCTACACCTTC.

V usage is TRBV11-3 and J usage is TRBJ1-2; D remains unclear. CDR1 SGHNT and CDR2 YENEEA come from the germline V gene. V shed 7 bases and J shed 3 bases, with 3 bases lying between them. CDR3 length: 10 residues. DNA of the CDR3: TGTGCCAGCACAGACTATGGCTACACCTTC. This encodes CASTDYGYTF.

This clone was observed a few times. The CDR3 sequence: CASSYQGDGYNEQFF. Written as DNA, the CDR3 is TGTGCCAGCAGTTACCAGGGGGACGGCTACAATGAGCAGTTCTTC. The rearrangement links TRBV6-5 to TRBJ2-1, with 7 bases fitting TRBD1. CDR3 length equals 15 residues. Germline V gene data show CDR1 as MNHEY and CDR2 as SVGAGI. The trim removed 2 bases at V and 3 bases at J, leaving 4 bases unmatched.

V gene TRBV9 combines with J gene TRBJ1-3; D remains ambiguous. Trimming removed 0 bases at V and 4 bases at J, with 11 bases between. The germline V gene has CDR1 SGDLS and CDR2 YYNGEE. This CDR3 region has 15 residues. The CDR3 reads CASSVDVGPGNTIYF. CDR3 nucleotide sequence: TGTGCCAGCAGCGTAGACGTAGGGCCCGGAAACACCATATATTTT.

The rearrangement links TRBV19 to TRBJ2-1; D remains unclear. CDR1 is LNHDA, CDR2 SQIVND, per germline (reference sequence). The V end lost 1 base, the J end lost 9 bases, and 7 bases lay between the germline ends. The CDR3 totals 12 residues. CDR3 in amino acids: CASSIVGREQFF. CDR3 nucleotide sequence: TGTGCCAGTAGTATAGTTGGCCGTGAGCAGTTCTTC.

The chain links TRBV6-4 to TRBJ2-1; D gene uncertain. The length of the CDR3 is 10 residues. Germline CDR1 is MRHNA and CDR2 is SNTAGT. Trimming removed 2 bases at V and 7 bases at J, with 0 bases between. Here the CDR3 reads CASSDNEQFF. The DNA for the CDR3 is TGTGCCAGCAGTGACAATGAGCAGTTCTTC.